The entry that follows covers one TCR beta chain sequence. The data stem from a study of cytomegalovirus exposure and HLA in healthy donors. The CDR3 is made up of 16 amino acids. V was trimmed by 0 bases and J by 2 bases, leaving 14 bases between them. CDR1 is MNHNS and CDR2 is SASEGT in the germline V gene. Primers: 60 Vbeta forward and 13 Jbeta reverse. TCRdb keeps only in-frame clones here, not all; method: immunoSEQ multiplex PCR. The sample has around 170,000 clones, over 60% seen once; the top ten hold about 1.6%. The receptor's source is a girl aged 5-17 years in good health and CMV-seronegative. The sequenced sample consisted of PBMCs. J is TRBJ2-7 and V is TRBV6-1, with D perhaps matching TRBD1 (6 bases). This chain's CDR3 is CASSEAGADRAYEQYF. For the CDR3, the DNA is TGTGCCAGCAGTGAAGCTGGGGCGGACAGAGCCTACGAGCAGTACTTC.